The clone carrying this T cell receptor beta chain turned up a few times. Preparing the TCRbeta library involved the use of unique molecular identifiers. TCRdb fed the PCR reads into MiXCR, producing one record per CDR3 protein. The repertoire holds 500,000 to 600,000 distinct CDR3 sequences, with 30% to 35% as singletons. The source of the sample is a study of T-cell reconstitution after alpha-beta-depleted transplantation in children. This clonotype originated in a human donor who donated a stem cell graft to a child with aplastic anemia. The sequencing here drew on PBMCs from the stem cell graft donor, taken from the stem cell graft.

The CDR3 spells CASSLTSLNTDTQYF. The CDR3 DNA follows: TGCGCCAGCAGCCTTACTAGTTTGAATACGGATACGCAGTATTTT. This chain connects TRBV5-1 to TRBJ2-3; tentative D call: TRBD2 (5 bases). This CDR3 has 15 residues. Germline loops: CDR1 SGHRS, CDR2 YFSETQ. V shed 4 bases and J shed 6 bases, with 18 bases lying between them.